This T cell receptor delta chain emerged from a study of γδ T cells in repeated Plasmodium falciparum infection. Study-level background: Timepoints: baseline, immediately before selected infections, and 21 days after every infection.

Bulk repertoires came from Vgamma9/Vdelta2+ or Vdelta2-negative gammadelta T cells flow-sorted from PBMC. Concerning this clone itself: The protein held in TCRdb is that of a much larger clone and does not match this DNA's translation at residue 13, likely because of a read error; the protein shown is translated from the DNA.

Germline V gene lookup returns CDR1 TSWWSYY and CDR2 QGS. The V end lost 2 bases, the J end lost 0 bases, and 49 bases lay between the germline ends. This CDR3 has 28 residues. Each sorted gammadelta sample had TRG and TRD chains sequenced. TCRdb re-called clones from the multiplex PCR reads using CATT. This sample has more than 70,000 delta-chain clones, with 0.95% to 1% found just once. This chain connects TRDV1 to TRDJ1; the D gene is possibly TRDD3 (7 bases). Specimen: gamma-delta T cells from blood. The sequence derives from a pool of human donors (malaria-infected and uninfected, not separated). The CDR3 is CALGELGPYRTFRGIRPTLPSYTDKLIF. The CDR3 nucleotides read TGTGCTCTTGGGGAATTAGGTCCCTACAGGACCTTCCGGGGGATCAGACCGACTCTTCCTTCGTACACCGATAAACTCATCTTT.